Described below is a single T cell receptor (beta chain) sequence and its context. Antigen unknown. This sample stems from a study of cytomegalovirus exposure and HLA in healthy donors. Germline V CDR1 and CDR2: MNHEY, SVGAGI. The CDR3 is 15 residues long. Overall study results and limits: In a later analysis, CMV-associated beta chains were mostly HLA-associated, it appeared. In vitro confirmation showed a few CMV-associated chains to be CMV antigen specific.

In the PCR, 60 Vbeta and 13 Jbeta primers were used. Generated by immunoSEQ multiplex PCR, the TCRdb table keeps only in-frame clones and is missing some. The sample includes 230,000 or so clones, 80% to 95% seen only once; the top ten take 1.7%. The sequenced material came from PBMCs. This clonotype was sampled from a girl aged 2-15 years in good health and CMV-seronegative. V is TRBV6-5 and J is TRBJ2-5; 11 nucleotides line up with TRBD1. The end of the DNA fits TRBJ2-7 better, so the J call may be wrong. As DNA, the CDR3 is TGTGCCAGCAGACGCCGGACAGGGGGCATCAACGAGCAGTACTTC. This gives the protein CASRRRTGGINEQYF.